These 8 T cell receptor beta chains share one sample of origin, sequenced in a study of cytomegalovirus exposure and HLA in healthy donors. The PCR employed 60 Vbeta primers together with 13 Jbeta primers. Measured with immunoSEQ multiplex PCR; TCRdb has only the in-frame clones, and not every one. The data contain more than 95,000 clones, roughly four fifths of them singletons. Material: PBMCs. Every receptor here comes from a woman aged 18-29 years in good health and CMV-seronegative.

The gene calls are TRBV5-1 and TRBJ2-7; 7 bases are a match to TRBD2. Trimming at V came to 5 bases and at J to 0 bases, leaving 11 bases not matched to a gene. This CDR3 contains 16 residues. Germline CDR1 SGHRS, CDR2 YFSETQ. CDR3 amino acids: CASSFPAGPSSYEQYF. DNA for the CDR3: TGCGCCAGCAGTTTTCCAGCGGGGCCAAGCTCCTACGAGCAGTACTTC.

The V and J genes are TRBV18 and TRBJ2-5; 7 bases map to TRBD2. The germline gives CDR1 KGHSH, CDR2 LQKENI. The V segment lost 2 bases and the J segment 2 bases; nucleotides outside the gene matches: 11. This CDR3 region has 17 residues. CDR3 protein: CASSPVPSGIRQETQYF. The CDR3 DNA follows: TGTGCCAGCTCACCAGTCCCTAGCGGCATAAGGCAAGAGACCCAGTACTTC.

This sequence joins TRBV7-9 and TRBJ1-1, with TRBD1 as a possible D gene (6 bases). The V gene lost 1 base and the J gene lost 3 bases, with 15 bases spanning the gap. The CDR3 extends over 16 amino acids. Looked up from germline, CDR1 is SEHNR and CDR2 is FQNEAQ (reference sequence). CDR3 loop: CASSLGVGRTDTEAFF. The CDR3 DNA is TGTGCCAGCAGCTTAGGGGTGGGCAGGACAGACACTGAAGCTTTCTTT.

This sequence joins TRBV28 and TRBJ2-7, with D uncertain. The CDR3 loop spans 14 amino acids. Trimming stripped 5 bases from V and 3 bases from J, with 14 bases between. The V gene's germline CDR1 is MDHEN and CDR2 SYDVKM. CDR3 sequence: CASSPSLSNYEQYF. For the CDR3, the DNA is TGTGCCAGCAGTCCCTCCCTTTCTAACTACGAGCAGTACTTC. The full variable domain, completed using reference TRBV28 and TRBJ2-7, is DVKVTQSSRYLVKRTGEKVFLECVQDMDHENMFWYRQDPGLGLRLIYFSYDVKMKEKGDIPEGYSVSREKKERFSLILESASTNQTSMYLCASSPSLSNYEQYFGPGTRLTVT.

This clone was recorded only once. The chain links TRBV7-2 to TRBJ2-7, with a possible D match to TRBD2 (5 bases). In germline, CDR1 is SGHTA, CDR2 FQGNSA. The CDR3 has 13 amino acids. V lost 4 bases and J 4 bases, leaving 11 bases between the germline ends. CDR3 loop: CASSSSLAYEQYF. DNA of the CDR3: TGTGCCAGCAGCTCCTCTTTAGCGTACGAGCAGTACTTC.

The chain recombines TRBV9 with TRBJ1-1; no reliable D call. The CDR3 contains 14 residues. The germline CDR1 and CDR2 sequences are SGDLS and YYNGEE. V was cut by 0 bases and J by 4 bases, with 10 bases left in between. The CDR3 loop reads CASSVDPRATEAFF. The CDR3 DNA reads as TGTGCCAGCAGCGTAGATCCGAGGGCCACTGAAGCTTTCTTT.

CDR3 nucleotide sequence: TGTGCCAGCAGTGAATTCCGGGACTACGAGCAGTACTTC. Translation: CASSEFRDYEQYF. The chain has TRBV25-1 and TRBJ2-7; D is possibly TRBD2 (5 bases). The CDR3 length is 13 residues. The V end lost 1 base, the J end lost 3 bases, and 7 bases lay between the germline ends. Germline assignment: CDR1 MGHDK and CDR2 SYGVNS.

V and J are TRBV5-6 and TRBJ2-1, with 8 bases matching TRBD2. Germline CDR1 and CDR2: SGHDT and YYEEEE. Germline trimming cut 3 bases from V and 5 bases from J; bases unmatched to any gene: 7. The CDR3 extends over 15 amino acids. CDR3 loop: CASSSPREGDNEQFF. CDR3 nucleotides: TGTGCCAGCAGCTCTCCTCGGGAGGGAGACAATGAGCAGTTCTTC.